Listed below are T cell receptor beta chains from one sample, sequenced in a study of B cell selection in AIRE deficiency. The protocol was immunoSEQ multiplex PCR, while the TCRdb copy is restricted to in-frame clones and leaves out a portion. The sample shows about 18,000 clones, 90% to 95% of them seen only once. Source material: CD4+CD25+ Tregs sorted from PBMCs. The source is a human donor in good health. Each CDR3 is given with its conserved first and last residue. Fields, in order: V gene, clone size, D gene, J gene, CDR3 DNA, CDR3 protein. A D gene is named only where the DNA matches it firmly. For some rows the clone size is stated as once, few or many, or as a class when expanded; others skip it.

>TRBV7-3|.|TRBD2|TRBJ2-3
TGTGCCAGCAGCTTAAACGGGAGGGCCGGGGATACGCAGTATTTT
CASSLNGRAGDTQYF
>TRBV7-2|few|TRBD1|TRBJ1-4
TGTGCCAGCAGCGCAACGACAGGGGGCCGGGAAAAACTGTTTTTT
CASSATTGGREKLFF
>TRBV18|.|.|TRBJ1-3
TGTGCCAGCTCACCGGGCGGAAACACCATATATTTT
CASSPGGNTIYF
>TRBV7-9|.|.|TRBJ2-1
TGTGCCAGCAGCCCTAGGGGGACTACAAAGAAGCAGTTCTTC
CASSPRGTTKKQFF
>TRBV9|.|.|TRBJ2-7
TGTGCCAGCAGCGTAGTAGGGCGGGCGGGTCTCTACGAGCAGTACTTC
CASSVVGRAGLYEQYF
>TRBV28|.|.|TRBJ2-3
TGTGCCAGCAGTTTGTTAGGCCCACGCACAGATACGCAGTATTTT
CASSLLGPRTDTQYF
>TRBV11-2|.|.|TRBJ2-7
TGTGCCAGCAGCTTAGACCCGAGCTCCTACGAGCAGTACTTC
CASSLDPSSYEQYF
>TRBV5-3|.|TRBD1|TRBJ2-1
TGTGCCAGAAGCCCTCGACAGGGTGAGGCTTACCACCGGCAGTTCTTC
CARSPRQGEAYHRQFF
>TRBV10-2|.|TRBD1|TRBJ2-1
TGCGCCAGGCCGGACAGGTCCTACAATGAGCAGTTCTTC
CARPDRSYNEQFF
>TRBV18|.|.|TRBJ2-5
TGTGCCAGCTCACCAGAGGTGGAGACCCAGTACTTC
CASSPEVETQYF
>TRBV5-8|.|.|TRBJ1-2
TGTGCCAGCAGCCCAGGAGGACAGTTAAACTATGGCTACACCTTC
CASSPGGQLNYGYTF
>TRBV5-5|.|.|TRBJ2-7
TGTGCCAGCAGCTCCTCTTCGACAGGCATCGCGTACGAGCAGTACTTC
CASSSSSTGIAYEQYF
>TRBV5-1|.|.|TRBJ1-6
TGCGCCAGCAGCTACTCGGGGGATAATTCACCCCTCCACTTT
CASSYSGDNSPLHF
>TRBV15|.|.|TRBJ1-4
TGTGCCACCAGCCCCCAAGGGGGGCCAGGTGAAAAACTGTTTTTT
CATSPQGGPGEKLFF
>TRBV19|.|.|TRBJ1-5
TGTGCCAGTAGTATTGGGGGCTGGGGGCAGCCCCAGCATTTT
CASSIGGWGQPQHF
>TRBV18|.|.|TRBJ1-4
TGTGCCAGCTCAAAAGATGGCTTTAATGAAAAACTGTTTTTT
CASSKDGFNEKLFF
>TRBV28|.|.|TRBJ1-4
TGTGCCAGCATCTCCGGGGGGCGTAGAGGTGAAAAACTGTTTTTT
CASISGGRRGEKLFF
>TRBV7-9|.|.|TRBJ1-1
TGTGCCAGCAGCTTAGAAGGGGGGGCGACGCAGAACACTGAAGCTTTCTTT
CASSLEGGATQNTEAFF
>TRBV19|.|.|TRBJ2-7
TGTGCCAGTAGTATAGCTCACGGCTCCTACGAGCAGTACTTC
CASSIAHGSYEQYF
>TRBV6-5|.|.|TRBJ1-3
TGTGCCAGCAGTTACTCGGATCGACTATCTGGAAACACCATATATTTT
CASSYSDRLSGNTIYF
>TRBV5-6|.|.|TRBJ1-2
TGTGCCAGCAGCCTCCGGGGGAGGGAGGGTCGAGGCTACACCTTC
CASSLRGREGRGYTF
>TRBV28|few|TRBD2|TRBJ2-7
TGTGCCAGCAGCCTTAGCGGGGGGGCCTACGAGCAGTACTTC
CASSLSGGAYEQYF
>TRBV27|.|.|TRBJ2-1
TGTGCCAGCAGTTTAGCGGGCTTCTTCTATGAGCAGTTCTTC
CASSLAGFFYEQFF
>TRBV5-1|.|TRBD2|TRBJ2-1
TGCGCCAGCAGCTTGCTAGGACTAGATTCCCCGCAGTTCTTC
CASSLLGLDSPQFF